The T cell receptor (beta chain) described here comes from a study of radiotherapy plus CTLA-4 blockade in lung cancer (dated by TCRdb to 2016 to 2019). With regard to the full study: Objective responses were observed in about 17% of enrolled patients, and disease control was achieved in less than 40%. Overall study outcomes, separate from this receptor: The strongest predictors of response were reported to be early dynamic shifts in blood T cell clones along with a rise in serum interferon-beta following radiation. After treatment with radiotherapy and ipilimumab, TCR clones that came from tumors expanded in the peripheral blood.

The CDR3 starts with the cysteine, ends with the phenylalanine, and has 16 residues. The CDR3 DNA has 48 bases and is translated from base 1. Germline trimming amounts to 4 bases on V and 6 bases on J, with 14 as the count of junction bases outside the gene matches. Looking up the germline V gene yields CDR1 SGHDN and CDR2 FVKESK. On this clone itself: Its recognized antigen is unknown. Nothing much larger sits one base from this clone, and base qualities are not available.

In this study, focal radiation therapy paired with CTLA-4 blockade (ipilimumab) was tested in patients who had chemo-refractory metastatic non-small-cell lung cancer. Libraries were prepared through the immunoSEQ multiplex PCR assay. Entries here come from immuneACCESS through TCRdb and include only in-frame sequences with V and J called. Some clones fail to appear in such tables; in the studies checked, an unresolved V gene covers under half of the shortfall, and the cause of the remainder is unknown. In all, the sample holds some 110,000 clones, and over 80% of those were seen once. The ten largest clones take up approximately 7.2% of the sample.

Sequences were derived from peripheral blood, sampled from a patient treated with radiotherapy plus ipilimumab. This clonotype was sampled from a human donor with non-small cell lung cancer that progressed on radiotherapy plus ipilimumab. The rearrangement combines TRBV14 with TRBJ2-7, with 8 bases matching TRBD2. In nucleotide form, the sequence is TGTGCCAGCAGCCCGGGAGGGGCAGGTAAGAGGACCGAGCAGTACTTC. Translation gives CASSPGGAGKRTEQYF.